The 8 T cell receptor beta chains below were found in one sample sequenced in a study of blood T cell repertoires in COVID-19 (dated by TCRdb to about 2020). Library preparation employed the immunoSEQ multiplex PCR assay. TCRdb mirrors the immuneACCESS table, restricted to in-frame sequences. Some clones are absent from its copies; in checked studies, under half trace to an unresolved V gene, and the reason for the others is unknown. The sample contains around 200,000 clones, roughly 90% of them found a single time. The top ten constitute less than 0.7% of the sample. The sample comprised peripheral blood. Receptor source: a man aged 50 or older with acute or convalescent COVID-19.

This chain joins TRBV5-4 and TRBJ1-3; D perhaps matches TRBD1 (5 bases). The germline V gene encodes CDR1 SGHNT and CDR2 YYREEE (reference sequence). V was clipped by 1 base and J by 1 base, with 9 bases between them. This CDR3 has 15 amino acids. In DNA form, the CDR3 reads TGTGCCAGCAGCTTGCAGGGCAAGTCTGGAAACACCATATATTTT. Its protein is CASSLQGKSGNTIYF.

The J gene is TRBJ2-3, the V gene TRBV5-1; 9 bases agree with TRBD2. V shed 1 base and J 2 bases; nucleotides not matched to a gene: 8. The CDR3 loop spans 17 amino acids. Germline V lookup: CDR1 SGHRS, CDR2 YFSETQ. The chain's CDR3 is CASSLLVTSGNTDTQYF. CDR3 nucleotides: TGCGCCAGCAGCTTGCTAGTGACTAGCGGCAACACAGATACGCAGTATTTT.

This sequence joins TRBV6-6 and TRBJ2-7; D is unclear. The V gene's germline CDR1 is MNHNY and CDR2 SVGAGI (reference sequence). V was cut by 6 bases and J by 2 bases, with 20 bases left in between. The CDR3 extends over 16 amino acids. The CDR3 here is CASRNIVGGSPYEQYF. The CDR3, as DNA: TGTGCCAGCAGAAATATAGTAGGCGGAAGCCCCTACGAGCAGTACTTC.

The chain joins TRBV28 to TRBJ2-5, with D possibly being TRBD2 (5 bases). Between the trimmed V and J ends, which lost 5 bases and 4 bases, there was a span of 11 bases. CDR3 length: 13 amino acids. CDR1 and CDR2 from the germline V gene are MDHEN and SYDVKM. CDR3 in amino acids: CASSIGGRETQYF. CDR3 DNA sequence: TGTGCCAGCAGTATAGGAGGACGAGAGACCCAGTACTTC.

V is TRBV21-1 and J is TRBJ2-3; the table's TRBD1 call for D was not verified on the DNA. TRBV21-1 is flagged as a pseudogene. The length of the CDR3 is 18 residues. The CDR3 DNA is TGTGCCAGCAGTCAAAGGAGGGGGACAGAAAGACGCACAGATACGCAGTATTTT. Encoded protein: CASSQRRGTERRTDTQYF.

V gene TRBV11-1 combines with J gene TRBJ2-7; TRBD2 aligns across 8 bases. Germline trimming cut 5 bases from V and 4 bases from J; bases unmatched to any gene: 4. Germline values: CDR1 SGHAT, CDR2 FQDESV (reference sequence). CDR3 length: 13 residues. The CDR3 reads CASSAGLAYEQYF. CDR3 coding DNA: TGTGCCAGCAGCGCTGGACTAGCTTACGAGCAGTACTTC. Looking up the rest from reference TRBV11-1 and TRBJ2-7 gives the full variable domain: EAEVAQSPRYKITEKSQAVAFWCDPISGHATLYWYRQILGQGPELLVQFQDESVVDDSQLPKDRFSAERLKGVDSTLKIQPAELGDSAMYLCASSAGLAYEQYFGPGTRLTVT.

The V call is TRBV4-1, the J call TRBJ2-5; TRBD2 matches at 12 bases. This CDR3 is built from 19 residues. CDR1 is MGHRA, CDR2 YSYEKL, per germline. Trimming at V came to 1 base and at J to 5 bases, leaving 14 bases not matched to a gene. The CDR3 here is CASSQGSGLAGGPFETQYF. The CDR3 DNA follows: TGCGCCAGCAGCCAAGGAAGTGGGCTAGCGGGAGGGCCTTTTGAGACCCAGTACTTC.

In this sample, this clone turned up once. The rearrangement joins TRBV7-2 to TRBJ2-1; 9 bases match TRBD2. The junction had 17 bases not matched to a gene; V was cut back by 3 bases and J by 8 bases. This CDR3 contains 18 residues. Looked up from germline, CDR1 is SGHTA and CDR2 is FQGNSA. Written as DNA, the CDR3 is TGTGCCAGCAGCTTCGCCTTCAGCGGGAGGAACCTCCTACATGAGCAGTTCTTC. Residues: CASSFAFSGRNLLHEQFF.